These T cell receptor beta chains were read from a single sample in a study of molecular identifiers for immune sequencing clone quantification. TCRdb reprocessed the PCR reads with MiXCR, giving one entry per CDR3 protein. Found here are about 510,000 distinct CDR3 sequences, about 26% of them singletons; the top ten hold over 0.6%. Source material: naive CD8+ T cells from blood, with Jurkat cell RNA spiked in. These receptors all stem from a human donor in good health. Some libraries in this study had Jurkat cell RNA spiked in. CDR3s include the opening cysteine and the closing phenylalanine or tryptophan. Each record gives: V gene, J gene, clone size, D gene, CDR3 protein, CDR3 DNA. D genes are given only for firm matches. The size field is filled for only some rows; it gives once, few, many or a size class.

TRBV20-1	TRBJ1-1	.	.	CSARGYVQGMNTEAFF	TGCAGTGCTAGAGGTTACGTGCAGGGGATGAACACTGAAGCTTTCTTT
TRBV4-1	TRBJ2-1	few	TRBD1	CASSQDQGASYNEQFF	TGCGCCAGCAGCCAAGACCAGGGGGCATCCTACAATGAGCAGTTCTTC
TRBV6-5	TRBJ2-7	many	.	CASSPRVEGEQYF	TGTGCCAGCAGCCCCAGGGTTGAGGGCGAGCAGTACTTC
TRBV18	TRBJ2-1	.	TRBD2	CASSPVSGRASYNEQFF	TGTGCCAGCTCACCCGTAAGCGGGAGGGCCTCCTACAATGAGCAGTTCTTC
TRBV6-2/TRBV6-3	TRBJ2-2	many	.	CASRGWTGELFF	TGTGCCAGCAGGGGTTGGACCGGGGAGCTGTTTTTT
TRBV3-1	TRBJ2-3	many	.	CASSQDAGGTDTQYF	TGTGCCAGCAGCCAAGACGCAGGGGGCACAGATACGCAGTATTTT
TRBV6-2/TRBV6-3	TRBJ1-1	many	.	CASTYREWTEAFF	TGTGCCAGCACTTACCGTGAGTGGACTGAAGCTTTCTTT
TRBV25-1	TRBJ2-3	.	.	CAGSDPLSESTDTQYF	TGTGCCGGCAGTGATCCGTTGAGCGAAAGCACAGATACGCAGTATTTT
TRBV20-1	TRBJ2-3	many	.	CSARDSKWAATDTQYF	TGCAGTGCTAGAGATTCAAAGTGGGCCGCCACAGATACGCAGTATTTT
TRBV4-3	TRBJ1-5	.	.	CASSQTRWGQPQHF	TGCGCCAGCAGCCAAACGCGATGGGGACAGCCCCAGCATTTT
TRBV6-2/TRBV6-3	TRBJ2-1	.	TRBD2	CASSYDTTGRYYNEQFF	TGTGCCAGCAGTTACGATACGACCGGGAGGTACTACAATGAGCAGTTCTTC
TRBV7-9	TRBJ2-7	many	.	CASSLVASPNEQYF	TGTGCCAGCAGCTTAGTGGCTAGCCCCAACGAGCAGTACTTC
TRBV6-5	TRBJ1-5	few	.	CASRVCGGRSVICQPQHF	TGTGCCAGCAGAGTCTGTGGAGGGAGGTCGGTCATCTGTCAGCCCCAGCATTTT
TRBV7-6	TRBJ2-7	many	TRBD2	CASSLEQAGGPYEQYF	TGTGCCAGCAGCTTAGAACAAGCGGGAGGGCCATACGAGCAGTACTTC
TRBV6-2/TRBV6-3	TRBJ1-2	few	.	CASSYSDYGYTF	TGTGCCAGCAGTTACTCTGACTATGGCTACACCTTC
TRBV4-1	TRBJ1-2	few	TRBD1	CASSQAQGGYYGYTF	TGCGCCAGCAGCCAAGCCCAGGGGGGGTACTATGGCTACACCTTC
TRBV7-9	TRBJ2-1	.	TRBD1	CASSLGDRGEQFF	TGTGCCAGCAGCTTAGGTGACAGGGGGGAGCAGTTCTTC
TRBV7-6	TRBJ2-5	many	.	CASSSGGLQETQYF	TGTGCCAGCAGCTCTGGGGGACTTCAAGAGACCCAGTACTTC
TRBV2	TRBJ1-1	few	.	CASRPNMNTEAFF	TGTGCCAGCAGGCCGAACATGAACACTGAAGCTTTCTTT
TRBV20-1	TRBJ2-5	.	TRBD1	CSATLDRVMVTQYF	TGCAGTGCTACCCTAGACAGGGTGATGGTGACCCAGTACTTC
TRBV19	TRBJ2-7	.	.	CASSPWVGSREQYF	TGTGCCAGTAGTCCCTGGGTGGGGAGCCGCGAGCAGTACTTC
TRBV6-8	TRBJ2-3	.	TRBD1	CASILRDRGTYGTDTQYF	TGTGCCAGCATTCTCCGGGACAGGGGGACTTACGGCACAGATACGCAGTATTTT
TRBV24-1	TRBJ2-1	.	TRBD2	CATSDLGTRNEQFF	TGTGCCACCAGTGATTTGGGGACTAGGAATGAGCAGTTCTTC
TRBV27	TRBJ1-5	many	TRBD1	CASRDTGDGGQPQHF	TGTGCCAGCAGGGACACAGGGGATGGAGGTCAGCCCCAGCATTTT
TRBV27	TRBJ2-2	.	TRBD1	CASSLMETGGTGELFF	TGTGCCAGCAGTTTAATGGAGACAGGGGGCACCGGGGAGCTGTTTTTT
TRBV19	TRBJ2-3	few	TRBD2	CASRTGTRSTDTQYF	TGTGCCAGTAGAACCGGGACTAGATCCACAGATACGCAGTATTTT
TRBV19	TRBJ2-3	.	TRBD2	CASSMSGGRAFGDTQYF	TGTGCCAGTAGTATGTCTGGCGGGAGGGCCTTTGGAGATACGCAGTATTTT
TRBV28	TRBJ2-2	few	.	CASSARGIENTGELFF	TGTGCCAGCAGTGCTCGGGGGATTGAGAACACCGGGGAGCTGTTTTTT
TRBV6-5	TRBJ1-6	few	.	CASSYSGNSPLHF	TGTGCCAGCAGTTACTCGGGTAATTCACCCCTCCACTTT
TRBV7-9	TRBJ2-2	few	.	CASSSTRKDKGPGELFF	TGTGCCAGCAGCTCCACAAGAAAGGACAAGGGGCCCGGGGAGCTGTTTTTT
TRBV9	TRBJ2-1	few	TRBD2	CASSAGLAGGFEQFF	TGTGCCAGCAGCGCGGGACTAGCGGGGGGCTTTGAGCAGTTCTTC
TRBV6-5	TRBJ1-3	.	.	CASSYSNGGSGNTIYF	TGTGCCAGCAGTTACTCGAATGGGGGCTCTGGAAACACCATATATTTT
TRBV30	TRBJ2-7	many	.	CAWSAAGSYEQYF	TGTGCCTGGAGTGCAGCGGGCTCCTACGAGCAGTACTTC
TRBV29-1	TRBJ2-2	.	.	CSVLNTGELFF	TGCAGCGTCCTCAACACCGGGGAGCTGTTTTTT
TRBV15	TRBJ1-1	many	TRBD1	CATRTFRTGENTEAFF	TGTGCCACCAGGACCTTCCGGACAGGGGAGAACACTGAAGCTTTCTTT
TRBV7-8	TRBJ2-7	.	TRBD2	CASSPGGGTLPEQYF	TGTGCCAGCAGCCCGGGGGGGGGGACTCTCCCCGAGCAGTACTTC
TRBV15	TRBJ2-3	few	.	CATSRGLASTDTQYF	TGTGCCACCAGCAGAGGCCTGGCCAGCACAGATACGCAGTATTTT
TRBV6-2/TRBV6-3	TRBJ2-7	.	.	CASSYKSWTESSYEQYF	TGTGCCAGCAGTTATAAAAGTTGGACCGAGAGCTCCTACGAGCAGTACTTC
TRBV9	TRBJ2-2	.	TRBD1	CASSARQGNANTGELFF	TGTGCCAGCAGCGCCCGACAGGGGAACGCGAACACCGGGGAGCTGTTTTTT
TRBV7-9	TRBJ2-7	few	.	CASSLVAGQHSYEQYF	TGTGCCAGCAGCTTAGTTGCGGGTCAGCACTCCTACGAGCAGTACTTC
TRBV28	TRBJ2-7	few	.	CASSLYLIGPSYEQYF	TGTGCCAGCAGTTTATATTTAATCGGACCGTCCTACGAGCAGTACTTC
TRBV20-1	TRBJ2-7	.	TRBD2	CSARSGLAGSYEQYF	TGCAGTGCTAGATCAGGACTAGCAGGCTCCTACGAGCAGTACTTC
TRBV12-3/TRBV12-4	TRBJ2-6	few	.	CASSHTPPSGANVLTF	TGTGCCAGCAGCCACACACCCCCCTCTGGGGCCAACGTCCTGACTTTC
TRBV14	TRBJ1-1	.	.	CASSQGWNTEAFF	TGTGCCAGCAGCCAAGGATGGAACACTGAAGCTTTCTTT
TRBV20-1	TRBJ2-1	.	.	CSAMTVNWSGDEQFF	TGCAGTGCTATGACAGTAAATTGGTCCGGGGATGAGCAGTTCTTC
TRBV4-3	TRBJ1-1	.	.	CASGQDDMSGTEAFF	TGCGCCAGCGGCCAAGATGACATGTCGGGGACTGAAGCTTTCTTT